This TCR beta chain originates from a study of CD8+ T cells in alopecia areata (dated by TCRdb to 2017 to 2018). Some background on the complete study: Treated patients were enrolled in an open-label pilot trial of oral tofacitinib at 5 to 10 mg twice daily for moderate-to-severe alopecia areata. Tofacitinib was given for 6 to 18 months, followed by 6 months of follow-up off drug to assess delayed response and recurrence. In treated patients, disease severity was measured using the SALT score, which gives the percentage of scalp surface area affected. To study T cell clonal expansion in alopecia areata, the researchers applied high-throughput TCRbeta sequencing to both the C3H/HeJ mouse model and human patients. In humans, TCRbeta sequencing was performed on scalp tissue and on sorted CD4+ and CD8+ peripheral blood T cells from healthy controls and from patients with patchy or totalis/universalis alopecia areata. Patients on tofacitinib were biopsied at baseline and after 4 and 24 weeks of treatment, and several of the patients also had a later scalp biopsy. Scalp clonality was compared among normal scalp (n=4), patchy alopecia areata scalp (n=8), and alopecia totalis/universalis scalp (n=8). RNA was extracted with the PAXgene miRNA kit for fixed scalp, the miRNeasy kit for PBMCs, and the RNeasy kit for mouse skin. TCRbeta CDR3 regions were amplified by immunoSEQ multiplex PCR with 35 Vbeta forward and 13 Jbeta reverse primers. The research as a whole found: Shared TCR sequences between patients were less evident than in mice, which may be partly attributable to HLA diversity in the patient population. Because the treated cohort was small and had only one nonresponder, larger studies are needed to examine links between baseline CD8+ expansion and response. Tofacitinib significantly lowered scalp clonality and the number of expanded CD8+ clones among the top 100 scalp clones. Lesional scalp, especially in alopecia totalis/universalis, showed higher clonality and more expanded CD8+ clones than normal scalp, suggesting antigenic drive. Many expanded lesional clones persisted in scalp and blood during tofacitinib treatment, which may partly explain relapse after stopping treatment. Scalp TCR repertoire analysis is complicated because resident alphabeta T cells in normal human skin are also sequenced, whereas mouse skin is dominated by gammadelta T cells.

This clone was detected only a few times. It has no known antigen specificity. Nothing much larger sits one base from this clone, and base qualities are not available. The label giving this sample's time point can be read as: approximately 4 weeks on oral tofacitinib. Interpreted using the paper, the treatment or condition label stands for: oral pan-JAK inhibitor, 5-10 mg twice daily. Lesional scalp punch biopsies and peripheral blood were collected from alopecia areata patients. PBMCs were separated by density centrifugation and stained for CD3, CD4 and CD8, after which CD4+ and CD8+ T cells were sorted on a FACSAria. The CDR3 starts with the cysteine, ends with the phenylalanine, and has 14 residues. The only DNA kept is the CDR3, 42 bases in frame from the first base. According to the germline V gene, CDR1 reads SGHRS and CDR2 reads YFSETQ. V ends up 1 base short and J 3 bases short, with an unmatched junction base count of 3.

Receptor libraries were prepared by the immunoSEQ multiplex PCR assay. RNA was extracted from all samples and reverse transcribed into cDNA, which served as template for TCR sequencing. SuperScript III was used to make first-strand cDNA, primed with a 2:1 mix of oligo-dT and random hexamers. A synthetic immune receptor repertoire was used to measure amplification bias, and any remaining bias was corrected computationally. Per the source publication's procedure: Raw reads were preprocessed to remove errors, and CDR3 was defined according to IMGT conventions as the region from the conserved cysteine to phenylalanine. To get clonality, Shannon entropy was normalized by log2 of the number of productive unique TCRs and the result was subtracted from 1. CD4 or CD8 identity of scalp clones was inferred by cross-referencing scalp TCRbeta sequences with sorted blood CD4 and CD8 repertoires. The table was pulled from immuneACCESS by TCRdb, which kept in-frame rearrangements only. Such tables lose some clones; where checked, under half of the loss comes from unresolved V genes, and the rest has no known cause. D and trimming come from the DNA, and the V and J calls and clone size come from that table. The sample has approximately 200,000 clones on record, around 56% of them singletons. The ten top clones hold approximately 3.4% of the sample.

Sequencing was performed on CD4+ T cells sorted from blood, taken at week 4, from a patient treated with tofacitinib. Recombination joined TRBV5-1 with TRBJ2-5; 7 middle bases align to TRBD2. The TCR sequence derives from a human donor with alopecia areata. The DNA sequence reads TGCGCCAGCAGCTTGATGGGAGGGGAAGAGACCCAGTACTTC. It translates to CASSLMGGEETQYF.